The 15 T cell receptor beta chains in this list originate from one sample, sequenced in a study of graft-versus-host responses after intestinal transplantation. For these TCRs, the target antigens are not known. Profiling relied on immunoSEQ multiplex PCR, and the TCRdb table lists in-frame clones only, not all of them. The sample has roughly 120,000 clones, 90% seen once. The sample in question was unstimulated CD4+ T cells sorted from spleen or lymph node cells, obtained before intestinal transplant. The source is a human donor who received an intestinal transplant.

This rearrangement joins TRBV7-9 to TRBJ2-3, with TRBD2 as a possible D gene (7 bases). CDR1 and CDR2 from the germline V gene are SEHNR and FQNEAQ (reference sequence). The CDR3 loop spans 16 amino acids. V was cut by 5 bases and J by 0 bases, with 15 bases left in between. The CDR3 DNA follows: TGTGCCAGCAGCCCCCGGGGGGCCTACAGCACAGATACGCAGTATTTT. It is translated as CASSPRGAYSTDTQYF.

The chain couples TRBV29-1 to TRBJ1-2; D unresolved. V gave up 3 bases and J gave up 0 bases, with 5 bases separating them. Germline CDR1 and CDR2: SQVTM and ANQGSEA. CDR3 length: 12 residues. CDR3 DNA sequence: TGCAGCGTTGAGGGCTCTAACTATGGCTACACCTTC. It yields the protein CSVEGSNYGYTF.

The chain combines TRBV7-2 with TRBJ2-7, with D maybe TRBD2 (5 bases). Trimming cost V 5 bases and J 3 bases, with 14 bases left between them. Looked up from germline, CDR1 is SGHTA and CDR2 is FQGNSA. The length of the CDR3 is 14 residues. CDR3: CASSHRTGNYEQYF. The CDR3 bases are TGTGCCAGCAGCCACCGGACGGGGAACTACGAGCAGTACTTC.

This clone has a single count. V usage is TRBV6-6 and J usage is TRBJ2-7; D perhaps matches TRBD1 (6 bases). Germline CDR1 and CDR2: MNHNY and SVGAGI (reference sequence). V shed 5 bases and J shed 9 bases, with 14 bases lying between them. The CDR3 length is 12 residues. In DNA, the CDR3 is TGTGCCAGCAGTCCAAGAACAGGGTCGCAGTACTTC. It is translated as CASSPRTGSQYF.

V usage is TRBV11-3 and J usage is TRBJ2-7, with a weak D call TRBD2 (7 bases). This CDR3 comprises 15 residues. The V and J ends lost 5 bases and 3 bases respectively, with 17 bases between them. The germline V gene encodes CDR1 SGHNT and CDR2 YENEEA. CDR3 nucleotides: TGTGCCAGCAGCCCGCCCGGGGGGCCTAACTACGAGCAGTACTTC. This translates into CASSPPGGPNYEQYF.

The chain employs TRBV5-6 and TRBJ2-1, with 7 bases matching TRBD2. The V and J ends lost 4 bases and 15 bases, in that order; junction bases with no gene match: 13. Germline V gene lookup returns CDR1 SGHDT and CDR2 YYEEEE. CDR3 length equals 13 residues. In nucleotides, the CDR3 is TGTGCCAGCAGCGTGCTGACTAGCCCGTTTCTGTTCTTC. Protein sequence: CASSVLTSPFLFF.

The chain employs TRBV27 and TRBJ2-3; no firm D call. Trimming stripped 8 bases from V and 3 bases from J, with 18 bases between. Germline V gene data show CDR1 as MNHEY and CDR2 as SMNVEV (reference sequence). The CDR3 covers 15 residues. CDR3: CASSRRWSGTDTQYF. CDR3 in DNA: TGTGCCAGCTCCCGGCGGTGGTCCGGGACAGATACGCAGTATTTT.

This chain uses TRBV9 with TRBJ2-2; 7 bases align to TRBD1. The CDR3 extends over 15 amino acids. J lost 4 bases, V lost 1 base, and 4 bases had no gene match. CDR1 SGDLS and CDR2 YYNGEE come from the germline V gene. CDR3 in amino acids: CASSVSHRGTGELFF. CDR3 sequence (DNA): TGTGCCAGCAGCGTATCCCACAGGGGCACCGGGGAGCTGTTTTTT.

This clone was detected only once. The gene calls are TRBV10-3 and TRBJ2-1, with D hard to call. V was pared by 3 bases and J by 10 bases, with 13 bases between. The CDR3 is made up of 13 amino acids. CDR1 is ENHRY, CDR2 SYGVKD, per germline. The CDR3 sequence: CAISEPAEREQFF. CDR3 coding DNA: TGTGCCATCAGTGAACCCGCGGAAAGAGAGCAGTTCTTC.

The rearrangement joins TRBV4-1 to TRBJ2-5, with D possibly TRBD1 on 5 matching bases. The germline V gene encodes CDR1 MGHRA and CDR2 YSYEKL. The CDR3 loop spans 13 amino acids. V was clipped by 2 bases and J by 5 bases, with 9 bases between them. The CDR3 loop reads CASSQQYRETQYF. CDR3 coding DNA: TGCGCCAGCAGCCAACAATACAGGGAGACCCAGTACTTC.

V and J are TRBV12-5 and TRBJ2-5; TRBD2 agrees at 15 bases. Per germline, CDR1 LGHNT and CDR2 FRNRAP. The CDR3 has 17 amino acids. V dropped 5 bases and J dropped 7; count of bases not matched to a gene: 11. Here the CDR3 reads CASGPGLAGGREGTQYF. DNA of the CDR3: TGTGCTAGTGGTCCCGGACTAGCGGGGGGGCGAGAGGGGACCCAGTACTTC.

The chain couples TRBV10-3 to TRBJ2-5; 7 nucleotides align to TRBD2. Germline lookup yields CDR1 ENHRY and CDR2 SYGVKD. The V gene end was trimmed by 4 bases and the J gene end by 3 bases; junction bases not matched to a gene: 5. The CDR3 totals 14 residues. Written as DNA, the CDR3 is TGTGCCATCAGTGGGGGACTACCGAAAGAGACCCAGTACTTC. It is translated as CAISGGLPKETQYF.

The rearrangement joins TRBV6-5 to TRBJ2-1, with a tentative D call TRBD2 (6 bases). Trimming removed 0 bases from V and 14 bases from J, with 14 bases in between. CDR1 MNHEY and CDR2 SVGAGI come from the germline V gene. CDR3 size: 13 residues. CDR3 sequence (DNA): TGTGCCAGCAGTTACTCCTTGGAGGGACGGGAGTTCTTC. Translation: CASSYSLEGREFF.

The chain links TRBV5-4 to TRBJ2-5; TRBD1 matches at 10 bases. The CDR3 length is 17 residues. Trimming cost V 1 base and J 5 bases; bases outside gene matches: 11. The germline CDR1 and CDR2 sequences are SGHNT and YYREEE (reference sequence). CDR3 loop: CASSLYFRDRGGETQYF. DNA for the CDR3: TGTGCCAGCAGCTTGTATTTCAGGGACAGGGGAGGGGAGACCCAGTACTTC.

This clone has more than one count but fewer than ten. The rearrangement links TRBV6-5 to TRBJ1-4; D might be TRBD1 (6 bases). Germline assignment: CDR1 MNHEY and CDR2 SVGAGI. Trimming pared 0 bases from V and 5 bases from J, leaving 10 bases between. The CDR3 is 15 residues long. This CDR3 reads CASSYSDTGNEKLFF. CDR3 bases: TGTGCCAGCAGTTACTCGGACACAGGGAATGAAAAACTGTTTTTT.